This TCR beta chain was identified in a study of early T cells in non-severe SARS-CoV-2 infection. Study-wide results and limits: Clonotype matching in VDJdb favored anti-spike CD8 responses and did not capture private and CD4 specificities.

This clonotype has a count of ten or more. Its antigen is as yet unknown. The ends lost 5 bases at V and 3 bases at J; junction bases unmatched: 3. CDR3 length: 13 residues. The germline gives CDR1 WSHSY, CDR2 SAAADI. Attachment of unique molecular identifiers to individual cDNA molecules was performed. TCRdb processed the 5' RACE reads anew with MiXCR; each CDR3 protein has one entry. The table has 75,000 to 80,000 distinct CDR3 sequences, around 10% seen once. The chain combines TRBV10-2 with TRBJ1-1; 7 bases agree with TRBD1. The receptor was isolated from an adult who was a healthcare worker with PCR-confirmed SARS-CoV-2 infection or an uninfected control (not recorded which). Sample: whole blood, taken at baseline. The CDR3 DNA sequence: TGCGCCAGCAGTATAGACAGGGACACTGAAGCTTTCTTT. Its protein product is CASSIDRDTEAFF.